This T cell receptor beta chain was identified during a study of T cells in Graves' hyperthyroidism and ophthalmopathy. Looking at the study overall: Peripheral blood draws took place at initial diagnosis, ahead of any treatment.

Patients showing uncontrolled infection, other autoimmune disease, pregnancy or lactation were ineligible. This clonotype was observed many times. Its antigen remains unidentified. Using RNA transcripts as the source, TCR beta CDR3 regions were amplified. When the TCR CDR3 underwent first-round RT-PCR, the HTBI primer set was used. TCRdb processed the multiplex PCR reads anew with MiXCR; each CDR3 protein has one entry. The sample lists about 640,000 distinct CDR3 sequences, around 20% seen once, with roughly 30% in the top ten. Findings and caveats of the study: Patients with ophthalmopathy were separated from those with stable hyperthyroidism by a 13 V-J model.

Trimming cost V 4 bases and J 9 bases; bases outside gene matches: 8. Germline CDR1 reads SGHAT; CDR2 reads FQNNGV. The CDR3 runs 15 residues. The sample was blood. V gene TRBV11-2 combines with J gene TRBJ2-1, with 11 nucleotides matching TRBD1. The TCR sequence derives from a man aged 25-45 years with Graves' ophthalmopathy. CDR3 coding DNA: TGTGCCAGCAGCTCCGGGACAGGGGGAAGTCTTGAGCAGTTCTTC. It yields the protein CASSSGTGGSLEQFF.